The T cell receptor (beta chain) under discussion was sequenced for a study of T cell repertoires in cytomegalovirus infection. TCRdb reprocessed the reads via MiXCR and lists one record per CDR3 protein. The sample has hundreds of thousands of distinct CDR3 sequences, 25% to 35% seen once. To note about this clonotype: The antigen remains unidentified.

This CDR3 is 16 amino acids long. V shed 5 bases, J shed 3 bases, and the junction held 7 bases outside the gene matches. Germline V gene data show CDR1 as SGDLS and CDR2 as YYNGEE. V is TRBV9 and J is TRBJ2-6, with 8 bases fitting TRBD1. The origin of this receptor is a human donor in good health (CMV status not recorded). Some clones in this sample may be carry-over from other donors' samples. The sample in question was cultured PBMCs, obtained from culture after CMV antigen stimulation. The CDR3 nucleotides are TGTGCCAGCAGGGGACAGGCACTGAATGGGGCCAACGTCCTGACTTTC. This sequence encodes CASRGQALNGANVLTF.